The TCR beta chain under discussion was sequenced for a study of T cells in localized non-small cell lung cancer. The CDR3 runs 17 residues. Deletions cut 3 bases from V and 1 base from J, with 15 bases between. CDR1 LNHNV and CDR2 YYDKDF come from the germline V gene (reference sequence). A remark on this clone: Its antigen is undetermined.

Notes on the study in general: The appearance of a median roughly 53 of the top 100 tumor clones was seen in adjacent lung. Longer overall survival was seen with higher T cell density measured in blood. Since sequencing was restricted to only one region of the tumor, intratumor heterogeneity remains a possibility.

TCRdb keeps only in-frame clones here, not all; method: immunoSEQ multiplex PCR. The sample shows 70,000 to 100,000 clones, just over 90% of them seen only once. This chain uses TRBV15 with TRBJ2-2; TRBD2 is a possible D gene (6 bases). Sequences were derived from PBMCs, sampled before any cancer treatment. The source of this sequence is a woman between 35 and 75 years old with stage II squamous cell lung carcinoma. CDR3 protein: CATSRTLAPKNTGELFF. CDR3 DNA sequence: TGTGCCACCAGCAGGACGCTAGCGCCAAAGAACACCGGGGAGCTGTTTTTT.